The TCR beta chain described here comes from a study of PD-L1 blockade in urothelial cancer. Overall study: Patients started atezolizumab around 2014, 1,200 mg intravenously every 3 weeks. Among blood samples, the median T cell count was about 130,000. Study findings and constraints: Patients who had durable benefit saw their tumor-associated blood clones expand more at 3 weeks.

What went into each PCR as a spike was synthetic TCR analog templates. TCRdb's copy holds only in-frame clones and misses some; the assay was immunoSEQ multiplex PCR. The sample contains approximately 71,000 clones, roughly 84% of which appear only once. The time point here: pretreatment peripheral blood. About this clone: Antigen unknown.

The receptor was derived from a woman between 70 and 85 years old with urothelial cancer. Specimen: PBMCs, collected around atezolizumab (anti-PD-L1) treatment.

CDR3 protein: CASSPTLGLAGIQYF. The CDR3 coding sequence is TGTGCCAGCAGCCCCACCCTCGGACTAGCGGGAATACAGTACTTC. The V and J genes are TRBV7-2 and TRBJ2-7; TRBD2 matches at 12 bases. The CDR3 is made up of 15 amino acids. J gave up 10 bases and V 5 bases, and 12 bases lay outside the gene matches. Germline values: CDR1 SGHTA, CDR2 FQGNSA. Full variable domain (outside the CDR3, taken from reference TRBV7-2 and TRBJ2-7): GAGVSQSPSNKVTEKGKDVELRCDPISGHTALYWYRQSLGQGLEFLIYFQGNSAPDKSGLPSDRFSAERTGGSVSTLTIQRTQQEDSAVYLCASSPTLGLAGIQYFGPGTRLTVT.